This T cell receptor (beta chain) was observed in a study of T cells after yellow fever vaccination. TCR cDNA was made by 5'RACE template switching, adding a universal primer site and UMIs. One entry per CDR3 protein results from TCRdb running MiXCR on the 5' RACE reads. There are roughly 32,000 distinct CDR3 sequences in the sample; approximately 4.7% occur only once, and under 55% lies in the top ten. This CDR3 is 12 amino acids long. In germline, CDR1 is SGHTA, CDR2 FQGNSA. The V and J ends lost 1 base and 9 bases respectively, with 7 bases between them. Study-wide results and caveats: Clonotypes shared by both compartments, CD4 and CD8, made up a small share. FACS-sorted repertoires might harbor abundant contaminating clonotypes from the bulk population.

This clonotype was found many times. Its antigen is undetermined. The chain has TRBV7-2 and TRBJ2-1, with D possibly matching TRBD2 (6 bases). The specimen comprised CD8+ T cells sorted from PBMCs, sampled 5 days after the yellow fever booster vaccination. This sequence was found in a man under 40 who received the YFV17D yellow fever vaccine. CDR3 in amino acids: CASSLGGLEQFF. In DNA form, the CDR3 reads TGTGCCAGCAGCTTAGGGGGACTTGAGCAGTTCTTC.